This TCR beta chain was found in a study of T cells expressing NK-cell markers. On the study more broadly: It was from sorted CD3+CD56+NKG2C+, CD3+CD56+NKG2C- and CD3+CD56-NKG2C+ T cells that TCR beta repertoires came. The study, taken as a whole, reports: Top CD8+ clonotypes included the dominant CD3+CD56+NKG2C+ clonotypes in a handful of donors. These same clonotypes (in several donors) also led the CD3+CD56-NKG2C+ fraction.

CDR3 length: 16 residues. Germline CDR1 is SGDLS and CDR2 is YYNGEE. Remarks on this clonotype: Its antigen is unidentified.

TCRdb re-called the 5' RACE reads and gives one entry per CDR3 protein, without DNA. Its listing shows about 150,000 distinct CDR3 sequences. The chain uses TRBV9 and TRBJ2-1; as DNA is missing, the TRBD1 call by TCRdb cannot be tested. The origin of this receptor is a woman aged 45-65 years in good health. Sequences were obtained from blood T cells: a sorted CD56 or NKG2C T cell subset, CD4+ or CD8+ T cells, or bulk PBMC T cells (not recorded which). The CDR3 loop is CASSVEPKGVVNEQFF.